What follows are 26 T cell receptor beta chains derived from one specimen sequenced in a study of CD8 T cells in Susac syndrome. The RNA, roughly 0.5 to 1 ug, was put through reverse transcription using random hexamers. TCRdb called the immunoSEQ multiplex PCR reads again in MiXCR, with one record for every CDR3 protein. The sample holds around 71,000 distinct CDR3 sequences, over 90% seen once. Sequencing was carried out using CD4+ T cells from PBMCs. The source is a human donor with multiple sclerosis.

The gene calls are TRBV12-3 or TRBV12-4 and TRBJ2-1; TRBD1 matches at 9 bases. The CDR3 extends over 15 amino acids. The ends lost 4 bases at V and 3 bases at J; junction bases unmatched: 4. The CDR3 is CASSSDRGIYNEQFF. In DNA form, the CDR3 reads TGTGCCAGCAGTTCGGACAGGGGTATCTACAATGAGCAGTTCTTC.

The chain links TRBV6-1 to TRBJ1-4; D gene uncertain. V shed 3 bases and J shed 7 bases, with 6 bases lying between them. CDR1 and CDR2 from the germline V gene are MNHNS and SASEGT. CDR3 length: 12 amino acids. In DNA, the CDR3 is TGTGCCAGCAGTGAGGAGGCTGAAAAACTGTTTTTT. This translates into CASSEEAEKLFF.

J is TRBJ2-7 and V is TRBV12-3 or TRBV12-4, with 15 bases identical to TRBD2. The CDR3 sequence is 17 residues long. The trim removed 5 bases at V and 5 bases at J, leaving 10 bases unmatched. This chain's CDR3 is CASSPWTSGGARNEQYF. CDR3 bases: TGTGCCAGCAGTCCCTGGACTAGCGGGGGGGCGAGGAACGAGCAGTACTTC.

In this sample, this clonotype turned up once. The chain joins TRBV5-1 to TRBJ2-1, with D possibly TRBD2 on 5 matching bases. Trimming stripped 0 bases from V and 2 bases from J, with 9 bases between. CDR1 SGHRS and CDR2 YFSETQ come from the germline V gene. The CDR3 consists of 15 residues. The CDR3 protein is CASSLGGSTYNEQFF. The CDR3 DNA follows: TGCGCCAGCAGCTTGGGAGGGTCCACCTACAATGAGCAGTTCTTC.

The V call is TRBV12-3 or TRBV12-4, the J call TRBJ2-2; 8 positions match TRBD1. CDR3 length equals 17 residues. V gave up 5 bases and J gave up 4 bases; unmatched junction bases: 12. The CDR3 bases are TGTGCCAGCAGTGAGACAGGGGCCAGGGGGGCCACCGGGGAGCTGTTTTTT. As protein: CASSETGARGATGELFF.

V gene TRBV24-1 combines with J gene TRBJ2-5; weak D call: TRBD2 (5 bases). In germline, CDR1 is KGHDR, CDR2 SFDVKD. The CDR3 length is 16 residues. Trimming stripped 2 bases from V and 4 bases from J, with 16 bases between. CDR3 in amino acids: CATSDSGSGSGETQYF. CDR3 in DNA: TGTGCCACCAGTGATTCCGGGTCGGGGTCCGGAGAGACCCAGTACTTC.

The chain uses TRBV5-1 and TRBJ1-3, with D hard to call. Germline CDR1 reads SGHRS; CDR2 reads YFSETQ. The V and J ends lost 5 bases and 0 bases respectively, with 9 bases between them. This CDR3 is 14 amino acids long. DNA of the CDR3: TGCGCCAGCAGAGGAGGTCTCTCTGGAAACACCATATATTTT. This gives the protein CASRGGLSGNTIYF.

The genes are TRBV30 and TRBJ1-1; no clear D gene. This CDR3 is 13 amino acids long. V was cut by 3 bases and J by 0 bases, with 8 bases left in between. Germline V lookup: CDR1 GTSNPN, CDR2 SVGIG (reference sequence). This CDR3 is CAWRLQMNTEAFF. CDR3 DNA sequence: TGTGCCTGGAGATTACAGATGAACACTGAAGCTTTCTTT. Using reference TRBV30 and TRBJ1-1 for the parts outside the CDR3, the full variable domain is SQTIHQWPATLVQPVGSPLSLECTVEGTSNPNLYWYRQAAGRGLQLLFYSVGIGQISSEVPQNLSASRPQDRQFILSSKKLLLSDSGFYLCAWRLQMNTEAFFGQGTRLTVV.

The chain has TRBV29-1 and TRBJ2-1, with 7 bases that match TRBD1. V shed 7 bases, J shed 4 bases, and the junction held 10 bases outside the gene matches. CDR1 and CDR2 (germline): SQVTM, ANQGSEA. The CDR3 is 14 residues long. CDR3 sequence reads: CSAAGTARYNEQFF. In nucleotides, the CDR3 is TGCAGCGCCGCCGGGACAGCTCGTTACAATGAGCAGTTCTTC.

J is TRBJ1-1 and V is TRBV29-1; D gene ambiguous. V was shortened by 4 bases and J by 4 bases, with 13 bases between the two germline ends. Germline values: CDR1 SQVTM, CDR2 ANQGSEA. The CDR3 loop spans 13 amino acids. The CDR3 spells CSVGRDFGTEAFF. CDR3 DNA: TGCAGCGTTGGAAGGGATTTTGGCACTGAAGCTTTCTTT.

The genes are TRBV5-6 and TRBJ2-2; TRBD1 matches 9 bases. This CDR3 is 14 amino acids long. Germline trimming cut 4 bases from V and 5 bases from J; bases unmatched to any gene: 3. Per germline, CDR1 SGHDT and CDR2 YYEEEE. CDR3 nucleotide sequence: TGTGCCAGCAGCACGGGACAGGGAACCGGGGAGCTGTTTTTT. It codes for CASSTGQGTGELFF.

This rearrangement joins TRBV20-1 to TRBJ1-5; D call uncertain. The CDR3 runs 10 residues. In germline, CDR1 is DFQATT, CDR2 SNEGSKA (reference sequence). Between the trimmed V and J ends, which lost 5 bases and 6 bases, there was a span of 5 bases. CDR3 in DNA: TGCAGTGCTGGACTTCAGCCCCAGCATTTT. As protein: CSAGLQPQHF.

The rearrangement joins TRBV20-1 to TRBJ2-1; D is undetermined. V was trimmed by 5 bases and J by 8 bases, leaving 10 bases between them. Germline CDR1 DFQATT, CDR2 SNEGSKA (reference sequence). The CDR3 extends over 11 amino acids. This CDR3 is CSAAMGDEQFF. DNA for the CDR3: TGCAGTGCTGCCATGGGCGATGAGCAGTTCTTC.

This clonotype has only one observation. The chain uses TRBV30 and TRBJ1-2; the D gene is possibly TRBD1 (6 bases). CDR3 size: 14 residues. The V end lost 1 base, the J end lost 8 bases, and 17 bases lay between the germline ends. Germline-derived CDR1 and CDR2 are GTSNPN and SVGIG (reference sequence). The CDR3 DNA sequence: TGTGCCTGGAGTGCCTTGGGACACCCGGCCGGCTACACCTTC. Translation gives CAWSALGHPAGYTF.

The CDR3 DNA reads as TGTGCCAGCAGCTTAGATGGTGGCAGTCCCCAGGAGCAGTACTTC. The encoded protein is CASSLDGGSPQEQYF. The chain uses TRBV11-2 and TRBJ2-7, with unresolved D. There are 15 residues in the CDR3. Germline values: CDR1 SGHAT, CDR2 FQNNGV. Between the trimmed V and J ends, which lost 0 bases and 7 bases, there was a span of 16 bases.

The rearrangement joins TRBV7-9 to TRBJ1-1; D not certain. V lost 7 bases and J 10 bases, leaving 19 bases between the germline ends. Germline CDR1 SEHNR, CDR2 FQNEAQ (reference sequence). The CDR3 covers 13 residues. CDR3 bases: TGTGCCAGCACCCTCTCGGAGGTTGGAAGAGCTTTCTTT. Its translation is CASTLSEVGRAFF.

The genes are TRBV6-1 and TRBJ2-3; 11 positions agree with TRBD2. Germline V gene data show CDR1 as MNHNS and CDR2 as SASEGT. CDR3 length equals 17 residues. V trimming: 5 bases; J trimming: 3 bases; junction bases outside the gene matches: 10. The CDR3 region is CASSTPRLAGGTDTQYF. In DNA, the CDR3 is TGTGCCAGCAGTACCCCCCGGTTAGCGGGGGGGACAGATACGCAGTATTTT.

In DNA, the CDR3 is TGTGCCAGCAGTCTGACGGTAGTGGCTTTCTTT. Protein sequence: CASSLTVVAFF. The gene calls are TRBV11-2 and TRBJ1-1; D unclear. The V end was cut by 6 bases, the J end by 11 bases, with 13 bases between. Per the germline V gene, CDR1 is SGHAT and CDR2 is FQNNGV. The CDR3 loop spans 11 amino acids.

The chain couples TRBV6-6 to TRBJ2-3; D might be TRBD2 (6 bases). The V and J ends lost 8 bases and 2 bases respectively, with 8 bases between them. The CDR3 loop spans 12 amino acids. Germline V CDR1 and CDR2: MNHNY, SVGAGI (reference sequence). Written as DNA, the CDR3 is TGTGCCAGCGGAGGGTACACAGATACGCAGTATTTT. This gives the protein CASGGYTDTQYF.

The chain joins TRBV29-1 to TRBJ2-1, with D possibly TRBD1 on 5 matching bases. The V end lost 3 bases, the J end lost 7 bases, and 7 bases lay between the germline ends. Germline CDR1 is SQVTM and CDR2 is ANQGSEA. The CDR3 runs 11 residues. The CDR3 coding sequence is TGCAGCGTTGAGGGGCGGAATGAGCAGTTCTTC. Protein product: CSVEGRNEQFF.

The CDR3 is CASSPGTLWRMNSYEQYF. DNA of the CDR3: TGTGCCAGCAGCCCCGGGACTCTTTGGCGGATGAACTCCTACGAGCAGTACTTC. This chain joins TRBV6-1 and TRBJ2-7, with D perhaps TRBD2 (6 bases). CDR1 and CDR2 from the germline V gene are MNHNS and SASEGT. CDR3 length: 18 amino acids. V gave up 6 bases and J gave up 0 bases, with 24 bases separating them.

Here the CDR3 reads CASSPLDGEQYF. CDR3 coding DNA: TGTGCCAGCTCACCATTGGATGGCGAGCAGTACTTC. The chain combines TRBV18 with TRBJ2-7; D is unresolved. V shed 2 bases and J shed 6 bases, with 8 bases lying between them. The CDR3 has 12 amino acids. Germline CDR1 is KGHSH and CDR2 is LQKENI. Full variable domain (remainder filled in from reference TRBV18 and TRBJ2-7): NAGVMQNPRHLVRRRGQEARLRCSPMKGHSHVYWYRQLPEEGLKFMVYLQKENIIDESGMPKERFSAEFPKEGPSILRIQQVVRGDSAAYFCASSPLDGEQYFGPGTRLTVT.

Here the CDR3 DNA reads TGTGCCAGCAGCGTAGAAGGGGGACTCGTAGCTTTCTTT. It translates to CASSVEGGLVAFF. The genes are TRBV9 and TRBJ1-1; TRBD1 is a possible D gene (6 bases). The germline V gene encodes CDR1 SGDLS and CDR2 YYNGEE. CDR3 length: 13 residues. Trimming cost V 0 bases and J 10 bases, with 13 bases left between them. Complete variable domain (other parts from reference TRBV9 and TRBJ1-1): DSGVTQTPKHLITATGQRVTLRCSPRSGDLSVYWYQQSLDQGLQFLIQYYNGEERAKGNILERFSAQQFPDLHSELNLSSLELGDSALYFCASSVEGGLVAFFGQGTRLTVV.

This clonotype has only one observation. The chain is built from TRBV29-1 and TRBJ2-5, with 12 bases that match TRBD2. J lost 6 bases, V lost 6 bases, and 5 bases had no gene match. The CDR3 has 13 amino acids. CDR1 and CDR2 (germline): SQVTM, ANQGSEA. The CDR3 nucleotides read TGCAGCGTCTCTAGCGGGGGGGCCAAGACCCAGTACTTC. Amino acid sequence: CSVSSGGAKTQYF.

This rearrangement joins TRBV3-1 to TRBJ1-6, with a tentative D call TRBD1 (6 bases). The germline V gene has CDR1 LGHDT and CDR2 YNNKEL (reference sequence). CDR3 length: 14 residues. The ends were cut back, 5 bases at V and 7 bases at J, with 12 bases in the middle. CDR3 DNA: TGTGCCAGCAGCTACTACAGGGAAAATTCACCCCTCCACTTT. It codes for CASSYYRENSPLHF. Full variable domain (outside the CDR3, taken from reference TRBV3-1 and TRBJ1-6): DTAVSQTPKYLVTQMGNDKSIKCEQNLGHDTMYWYKQDSKKFLKIMFSYNNKELIINETVPNRFSPKSPDKAHLNLHINSLELGDSAVYFCASSYYRENSPLHFGNGTRLTVT.

The V gene is TRBV12-5, the J gene TRBJ2-5; the D is unclear. The CDR3 runs to 13 residues. CDR1 LGHNT and CDR2 FRNRAP come from the germline V gene. V gave up 7 bases and J gave up 4 bases, with 13 bases separating them. The CDR3 DNA reads as TGTGCTAGTGCCAAGGTTGACTCAGAGACCCAGTACTTC. Amino acid sequence: CASAKVDSETQYF.